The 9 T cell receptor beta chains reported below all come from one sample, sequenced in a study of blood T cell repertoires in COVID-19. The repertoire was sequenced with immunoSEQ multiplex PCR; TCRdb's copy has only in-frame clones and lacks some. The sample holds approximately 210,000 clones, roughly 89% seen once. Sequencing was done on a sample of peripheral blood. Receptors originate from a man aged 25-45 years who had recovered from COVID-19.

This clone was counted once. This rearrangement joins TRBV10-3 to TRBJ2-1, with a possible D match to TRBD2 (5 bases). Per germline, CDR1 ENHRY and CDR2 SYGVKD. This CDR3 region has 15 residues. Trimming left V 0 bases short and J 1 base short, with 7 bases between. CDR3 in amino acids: CAISESRGSYNEQFF. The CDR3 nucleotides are TGTGCCATCAGTGAGTCACGGGGATCCTACAATGAGCAGTTCTTC.

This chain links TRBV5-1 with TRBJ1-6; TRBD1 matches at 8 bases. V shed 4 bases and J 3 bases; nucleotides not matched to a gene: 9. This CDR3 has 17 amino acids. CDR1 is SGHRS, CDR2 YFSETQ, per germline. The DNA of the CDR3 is TGCGCCAGCAGCCCCCGGACAGGGACTGACTATAATTCACCCCTCCACTTT. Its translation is CASSPRTGTDYNSPLHF.

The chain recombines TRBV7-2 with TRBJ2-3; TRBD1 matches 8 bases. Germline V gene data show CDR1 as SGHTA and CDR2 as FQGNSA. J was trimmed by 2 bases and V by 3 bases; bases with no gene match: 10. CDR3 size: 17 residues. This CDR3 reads CASSLYWTGLATDTQYF. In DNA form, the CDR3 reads TGTGCCAGCAGCTTGTACTGGACAGGGTTGGCCACAGATACGCAGTATTTT.

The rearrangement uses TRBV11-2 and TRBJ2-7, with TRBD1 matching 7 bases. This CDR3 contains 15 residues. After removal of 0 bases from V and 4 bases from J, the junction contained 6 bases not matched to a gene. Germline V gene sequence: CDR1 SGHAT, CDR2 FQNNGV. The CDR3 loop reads CASSLDLGDSYEQYF. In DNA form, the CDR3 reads TGTGCCAGCAGCTTAGATCTCGGGGACAGTTACGAGCAGTACTTC.

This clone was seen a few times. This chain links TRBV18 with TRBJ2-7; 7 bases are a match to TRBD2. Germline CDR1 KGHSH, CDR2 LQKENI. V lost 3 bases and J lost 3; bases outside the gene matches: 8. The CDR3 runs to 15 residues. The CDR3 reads CASSPVWEGNYEQYF. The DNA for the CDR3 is TGTGCCAGCTCACCTGTTTGGGAGGGGAACTACGAGCAGTACTTC.

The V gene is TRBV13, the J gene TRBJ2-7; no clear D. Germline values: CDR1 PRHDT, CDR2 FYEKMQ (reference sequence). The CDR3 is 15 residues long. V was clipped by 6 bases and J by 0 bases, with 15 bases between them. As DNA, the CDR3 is TGTGCCAGCAGGGTGGCCGTTAACCTCTCCTACGAGCAGTACTTC. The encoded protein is CASRVAVNLSYEQYF.

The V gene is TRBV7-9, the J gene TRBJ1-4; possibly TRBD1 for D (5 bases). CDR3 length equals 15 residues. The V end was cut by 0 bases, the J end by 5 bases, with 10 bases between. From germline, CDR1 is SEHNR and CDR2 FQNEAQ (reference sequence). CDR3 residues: CASSLAVTDNEKLFF. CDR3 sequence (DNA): TGTGCCAGCAGCTTAGCAGTGACAGACAATGAAAAACTGTTTTTT.

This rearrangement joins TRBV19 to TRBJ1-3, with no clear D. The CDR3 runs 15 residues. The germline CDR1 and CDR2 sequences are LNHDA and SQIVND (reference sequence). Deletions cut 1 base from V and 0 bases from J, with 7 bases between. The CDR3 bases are TGTGCCAGTAGTATAGGGAGATACTCTGGAAACACCATATATTTT. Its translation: CASSIGRYSGNTIYF.

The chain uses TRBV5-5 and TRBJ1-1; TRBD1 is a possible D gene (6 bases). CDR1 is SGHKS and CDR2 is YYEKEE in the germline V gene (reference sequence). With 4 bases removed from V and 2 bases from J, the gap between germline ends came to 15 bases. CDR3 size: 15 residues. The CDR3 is CASSPEGGLNTEAFF. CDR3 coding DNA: TGTGCCAGCAGCCCCGAGGGGGGGCTTAACACTGAAGCTTTCTTT.